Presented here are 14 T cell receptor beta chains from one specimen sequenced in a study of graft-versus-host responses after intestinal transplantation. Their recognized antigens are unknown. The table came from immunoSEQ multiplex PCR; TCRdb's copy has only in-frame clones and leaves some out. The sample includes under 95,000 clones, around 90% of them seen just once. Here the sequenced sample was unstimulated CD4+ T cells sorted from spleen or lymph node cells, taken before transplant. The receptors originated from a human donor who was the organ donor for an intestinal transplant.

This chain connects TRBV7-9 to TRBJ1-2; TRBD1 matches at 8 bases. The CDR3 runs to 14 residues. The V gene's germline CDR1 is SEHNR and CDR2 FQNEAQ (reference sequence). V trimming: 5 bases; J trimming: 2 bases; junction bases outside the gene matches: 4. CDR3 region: CASSPTGGNYGYTF. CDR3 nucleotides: TGTGCCAGCAGCCCAACAGGGGGGAACTATGGCTACACCTTC.

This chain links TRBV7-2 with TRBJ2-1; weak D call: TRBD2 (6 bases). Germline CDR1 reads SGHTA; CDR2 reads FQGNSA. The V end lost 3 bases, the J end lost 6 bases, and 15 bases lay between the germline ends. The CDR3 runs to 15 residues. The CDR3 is CASSFRAGGANEQFF. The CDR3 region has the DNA TGTGCCAGCAGCTTCCGAGCGGGTGGGGCCAATGAGCAGTTCTTC.

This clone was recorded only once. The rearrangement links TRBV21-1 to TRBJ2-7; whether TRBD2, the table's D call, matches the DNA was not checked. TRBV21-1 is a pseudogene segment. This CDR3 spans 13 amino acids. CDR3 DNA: TGTGCCAGCGGGCGGAGGGAGGAATACGAGCAGTACTTC. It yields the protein CASGRREEYEQYF.

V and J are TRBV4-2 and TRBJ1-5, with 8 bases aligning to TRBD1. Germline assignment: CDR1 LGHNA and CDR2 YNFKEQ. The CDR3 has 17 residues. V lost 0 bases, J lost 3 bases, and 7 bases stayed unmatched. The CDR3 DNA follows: TGTGCCAGCAGCCAAGACCCCGACAGGGGCCTCAATCAGCCCCAGCATTTT. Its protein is CASSQDPDRGLNQPQHF.

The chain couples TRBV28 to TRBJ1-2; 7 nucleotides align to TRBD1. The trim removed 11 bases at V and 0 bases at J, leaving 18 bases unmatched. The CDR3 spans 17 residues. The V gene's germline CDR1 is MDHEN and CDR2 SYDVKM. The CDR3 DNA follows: TGTGCCTGCGGACAGACAGGGAGAGTTGGGGCTAACTATGGCTACACCTTC. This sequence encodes CACGQTGRVGANYGYTF.

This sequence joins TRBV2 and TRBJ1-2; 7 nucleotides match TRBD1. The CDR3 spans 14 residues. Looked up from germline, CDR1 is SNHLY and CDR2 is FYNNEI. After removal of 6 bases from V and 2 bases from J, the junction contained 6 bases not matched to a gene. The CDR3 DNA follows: TGTGCCAGCAGGTTCGACAGGGAGAACTATGGCTACACCTTC. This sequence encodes CASRFDRENYGYTF.

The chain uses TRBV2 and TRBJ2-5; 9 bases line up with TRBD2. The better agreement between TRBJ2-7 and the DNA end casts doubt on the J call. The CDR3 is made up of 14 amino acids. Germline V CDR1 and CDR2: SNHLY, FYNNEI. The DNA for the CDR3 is TGTGCCAGCAGTGAAGTTAGCGGGAGTGGCGAGCAGTACTTC. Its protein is CASSEVSGSGEQYF.

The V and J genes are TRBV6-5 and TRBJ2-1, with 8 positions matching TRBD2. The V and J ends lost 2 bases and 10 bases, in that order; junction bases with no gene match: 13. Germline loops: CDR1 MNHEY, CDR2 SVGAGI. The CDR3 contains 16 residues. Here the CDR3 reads CASSYAGGRAPKEQFF. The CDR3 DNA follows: TGTGCCAGCAGTTACGCGGGGGGCCGCGCCCCCAAGGAGCAGTTCTTC.

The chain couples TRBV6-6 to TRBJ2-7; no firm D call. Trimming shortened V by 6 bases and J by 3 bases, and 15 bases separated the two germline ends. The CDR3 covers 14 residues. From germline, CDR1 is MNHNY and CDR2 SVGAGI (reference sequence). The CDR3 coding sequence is TGTGCCAGCAGCGAACCTCGGAGAGTCTACGAGCAGTACTTC. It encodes CASSEPRRVYEQYF.

DNA of the CDR3: TGTGCCACGGAGGGAGGAAACACCATATATTTT. It specifies CATEGGNTIYF. The V and J genes are TRBV10-3 and TRBJ1-3; D is unclear. The V end lost 10 bases, the J end lost 4 bases, and 8 bases lay between the germline ends. The CDR3 is made up of 11 amino acids. Germline V gene sequence: CDR1 ENHRY, CDR2 SYGVKD.

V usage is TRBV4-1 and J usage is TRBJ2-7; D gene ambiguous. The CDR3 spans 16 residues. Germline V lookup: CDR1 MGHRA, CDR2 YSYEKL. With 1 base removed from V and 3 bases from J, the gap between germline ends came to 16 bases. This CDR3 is CASSQGFEQAHYEQYF. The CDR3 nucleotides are TGCGCCAGCAGCCAAGGGTTCGAGCAGGCGCACTACGAGCAGTACTTC.

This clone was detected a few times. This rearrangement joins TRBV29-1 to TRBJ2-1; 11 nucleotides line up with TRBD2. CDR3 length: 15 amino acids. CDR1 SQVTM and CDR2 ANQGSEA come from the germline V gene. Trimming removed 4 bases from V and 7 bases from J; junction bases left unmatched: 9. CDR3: CSVAGLAGIQNEQFF. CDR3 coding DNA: TGCAGCGTTGCCGGACTAGCGGGTATACAGAATGAGCAGTTCTTC.

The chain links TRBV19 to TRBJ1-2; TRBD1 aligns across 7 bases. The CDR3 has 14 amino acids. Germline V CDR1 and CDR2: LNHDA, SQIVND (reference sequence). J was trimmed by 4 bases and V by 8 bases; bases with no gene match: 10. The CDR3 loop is CASLDTGVSYGYTF. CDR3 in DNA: TGTGCCAGTCTCGATACAGGGGTCAGCTATGGCTACACCTTC.

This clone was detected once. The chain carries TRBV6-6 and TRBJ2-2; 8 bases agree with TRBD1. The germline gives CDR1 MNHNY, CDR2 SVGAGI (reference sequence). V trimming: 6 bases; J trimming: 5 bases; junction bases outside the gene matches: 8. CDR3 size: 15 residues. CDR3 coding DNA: TGTGCCAGCAGGCCGGGACAGGCTTCAACCGGGGAGCTGTTTTTT. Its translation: CASRPGQASTGELFF.